This paragraph reports one TCR beta chain. The target antigen is unknown. The data originate from a study of T cells expressing NK-cell markers. TCRdb re-analyzed the 5' RACE reads; it lists each CDR3 protein once, without DNA. The sample has hundreds of thousands of distinct CDR3 sequences. Study conclusions and caveats: The CD3+CD56-NKG2C+ fraction of a few donors was likewise dominated by these clonotypes. For over five donors, the dominant NKG2C+ clonotypes made up roughly 1.0-8% of their CD8+ T cells.

CDR3 size: 13 residues. Per germline, CDR1 SGHRS and CDR2 YFSETQ. The rearrangement uses TRBV5-1 and TRBJ2-3; the D call of TRBD1 rests on TCRdb alone, since no DNA is present to check it. Input material: blood T cells: a sorted CD56 or NKG2C T cell subset, CD4+ or CD8+ T cells, or bulk PBMC T cells (not recorded which). The clonotype comes from a woman aged 18 to 75 in good health. Here the CDR3 reads CASSWQGEDTQYF.